These T cell receptor beta chains were read from a single sample in a study of OX40 agonist ivuxolimab in advanced cancers. This table comes from immunoSEQ multiplex PCR, and its TCRdb copy is limited to in-frame clones, with some not included. Of 22,000 or so clones in the sample, 77% were seen once. The specimen comprised CD4+ or CD8+ T cells sorted from blood, sampled in a trial of the OX40 agonist ivuxolimab. All receptors derive from an adult with an advanced solid tumor such as melanoma, head and neck, liver or kidney cancer. The CDR3 runs from the conserved cysteine through the conserved F or W. The D gene is left open where the match is weak. Clone sizes are given selectively: once, few, many, or a class where the clone is expanded.

>13|TRBD1|-|TRBJ2-7|TRBV6-5
CASSPTGAHEQYF
TGTGCCAGCAGTCCTACAGGGGCACACGAGCAGTACTTC
>15|-|-|TRBJ1-1|TRBV12-5
CASGLPGTPNTEAFF
TGTGCTAGTGGTTTGCCCGGGACACCGAACACTGAAGCTTTCTTT
>15|-|-|TRBJ1-2|TRBV12-5
CASGLPTPPGVGYTF
TGTGCTAGTGGTTTGCCTACACCCCCCGGTGTGGGCTACACCTTC
>13|-|-|TRBJ1-1|TRBV6-1
CASRQGFGTEAFF
TGTGCCAGCAGGCAGGGTTTTGGGACTGAAGCTTTCTTT
>14|TRBD1|few|TRBJ2-1|TRBV7-9
CASSLRDRGNEQFF
TGTGCCAGCAGCTTAAGGGACAGGGGAAATGAGCAGTTCTTC
>16|TRBD1|-|TRBJ2-7|TRBV19
CASSIVRQGLTYEQYF
TGTGCCAGTAGTATAGTGCGACAGGGCTTGACCTACGAGCAGTACTTC
>14|TRBD1|-|TRBJ2-1|TRBV7-6
CASSSRDRYNEQFF
TGTGCCAGCAGCTCACGGGACAGGTACAATGAGCAGTTCTTC
>14|-|-|TRBJ2-7|TRBV19
CASSLQPDSYEQYF
TGTGCCAGTAGTTTACAACCGGACAGCTACGAGCAGTACTTC
>18|-|-|TRBJ1-2|TRBV4-2
CASSQEGLVATRWEGYTF
TGTGCCAGCAGCCAAGAAGGTTTAGTAGCGACTCGTTGGGAGGGCTACACCTTC
>15|TRBD1|-|TRBJ1-5|TRBV2
CASSDAGGSYQPQHF
TGTGCCAGCAGTGACGCAGGGGGCTCGTATCAGCCCCAGCATTTT
>11|-|-|TRBJ2-2|TRBV6-1
CASSLGRELFF
TGTGCCAGCAGCCTAGGGCGGGAGCTGTTTTTT
>13|TRBD1|-|TRBJ1-2|TRBV5-4
CASSYRSGGGYTF
TGTGCCAGCAGCTACAGGTCAGGGGGTGGCTACACCTTC
>15|-|-|TRBJ1-1|TRBV4-3
CASSQDGREDTEAFF
TGCGCCAGCAGCCAAGATGGCAGGGAGGACACTGAAGCTTTCTTT
>17|-|-|TRBJ1-1|TRBV19
CASSSPPLEGSGTEAFF
TGTGCCAGTAGTAGCCCACCTCTTGAGGGTTCGGGCACTGAAGCTTTCTTT
>16|-|-|TRBJ1-3|TRBV4-3
CASSQDVGDSGNTIYF
TGCGCCAGCAGCCAAGACGTCGGGGATTCTGGAAACACCATATATTTT
>16|TRBD1|-|TRBJ2-3|TRBV19
CASNPPGQGLTDTQYF
TGTGCCAGTAACCCGCCGGGACAGGGGTTAACAGATACGCAGTATTTT
>16|TRBD2|-|TRBJ2-1|TRBV4-3
CASSATGTSGYNEQFF
TGCGCCAGCAGCGCGACCGGGACTAGCGGGTACAATGAGCAGTTCTTC
>10|-|-|TRBJ2-2|TRBV6-1
CASRDGELFF
TGTGCCAGCAGGGACGGGGAGCTGTTTTTT
>16|TRBD2|-|TRBJ2-3|TRBV11-2
CASSRGTSGGTDTQYF
TGTGCCAGCAGCAGAGGGACTAGCGGGGGCACAGATACGCAGTATTTT
>16|TRBD1|-|TRBJ2-1|TRBV7-2
CASRRTGGLTGNEQFF
TGTGCCAGCAGAAGGACAGGGGGGTTAACGGGCAATGAGCAGTTCTTC
>14|-|once|TRBJ2-1|TRBV7-3
CASSLSSSGDEQFF
TGTGCCAGCAGCTTAAGTTCCTCGGGGGATGAGCAGTTCTTC
>17|-|-|TRBJ2-4|TRBV4-1
CASSQGLADLAKNIQYF
TGCGCCAGCAGCCAAGGGTTGGCGGATTTAGCCAAAAACATTCAGTACTTC
>14|-|once|TRBJ2-3|TRBV4-1
CASSQGPATDTQYF
TGCGCCAGCAGCCAAGGTCCAGCCACAGATACGCAGTATTTT
>15|TRBD1|once|TRBJ1-2|TRBV30
CAWSAPDRGLYGYTF
TGTGCCTGGAGCGCGCCTGACAGGGGGCTCTATGGCTACACCTTC